The 19 T cell receptor beta chains given below trace back to one sample, sequenced in a study of metastatic and nonmetastatic thyroid tumors. Among the patients, none had received any treatment before thyroid surgery. TCRdb recomputed clones from the PCR reads via MiXCR. This sample has around 24,000 clones, with about 24% found just once. Specimen: tumor tissue. These receptors originate from a male donor with papillary thyroid cancer or a benign thyroid nodule (not recorded which). Some clones in this sample may be carry-over from other donors' samples.

This chain joins TRBV6-1 and TRBJ2-7, with D uncertain. This CDR3 comprises 15 residues. From germline, CDR1 is MNHNS and CDR2 SASEGT. V lost 10 bases and J 5 bases, leaving 24 bases between the germline ends. DNA of the CDR3: TGTGCCAACATTCTAGATTACATGGAGTTCAACGAGCAGTACTTC. It codes for CANILDYMEFNEQYF.

The table lists this clone with a few counts. A clone one base away is much larger, so this may be a read error. This CDR3 reads CSVLAGWSYEQYF. CDR3 bases: TGCAGCGTTTTAGCGGGATGGTCCTACGAGCAGTACTTC. V gene TRBV29-1 combines with J gene TRBJ2-7; 8 nucleotides match TRBD2. The CDR3 contains 13 residues. The J segment lost 1 base and the V segment lost 5 bases, leaving 4 bases of the junction unmatched. Germline-derived CDR1 and CDR2 are SQVTM and ANQGSEA.

In its sample, this clone was seen many times. The chain couples TRBV2 to TRBJ2-6; D is uncertain. V was trimmed by 8 bases and J by 0 bases, leaving 8 bases between them. This CDR3 contains 14 residues. Germline CDR1 and CDR2: SNHLY and FYNNEI. CDR3 region: CASASDSGANVLTF. The CDR3 DNA follows: TGTGCCAGCGCATCAGACTCTGGGGCCAACGTCCTGACTTTC.

This clone was recorded at least ten times. The chain employs TRBV9 and TRBJ2-3; D not resolved. Germline V CDR1 and CDR2: SGDLS, YYNGEE. CDR3 size: 13 residues. Trimming stripped 2 bases from V and 6 bases from J, with 10 bases between. The CDR3 nucleotides are TGTGCCAGCAGCGTTGACTTCCGGGATACGCAGTATTTT. Translated, it gives CASSVDFRDTQYF.

There are many counts of this clone. As DNA, the CDR3 is TGTGCCAGCGGCCTTATCGAACAGGGGGCTTACAATGAGCAGTTCTTC. Encoded protein: CASGLIEQGAYNEQFF. This chain joins TRBV28 and TRBJ2-1; 9 nucleotides match TRBD1. The CDR3 spans 16 residues. V dropped 8 bases and J dropped 4; count of bases not matched to a gene: 12. In germline, CDR1 is MDHEN, CDR2 SYDVKM.

As regards this clone: This could be a read error, since a much larger clone is one nucleotide away. The gene calls are TRBV11-1 and TRBJ2-3; no clear D. The V end lost 3 bases, the J end lost 0 bases, and 10 bases lay between the germline ends. CDR1 is SGHAT and CDR2 is FQDESV in the germline V gene (reference sequence). The CDR3 totals 15 residues. The CDR3 loop is CASSLGITSTDTQYF. CDR3 DNA: TGTGCCAGCAGCTTGGGTATTACTAGCACAGATACGCAGTATTTT. Filled out from reference TRBV11-1 and TRBJ2-3, the complete variable domain reads EAEVAQSPRYKITEKSQAVAFWCDPISGHATLYWYRQILGQGPELLVQFQDESVVDDSQLPKDRFSAERLKGVDSTLKIQPAELGDSAMYLCASSLGITSTDTQYFGPGTRLTVL.

This clone is medium-sized (0.01 to 0.1%) in the sample. The rearrangement links TRBV19 to TRBJ1-2; maybe TRBD1 (6 bases). V gave up 5 bases and J gave up 8 bases, with 15 bases separating them. Germline CDR1 and CDR2: LNHDA and SQIVND (reference sequence). The CDR3 contains 13 residues. CDR3 region: CASSAPGERGYTF. The DNA of the CDR3 is TGTGCCAGTAGTGCTCCAGGGGAGCGGGGCTACACCTTC.

This clone appeared a few times. A much bigger clone sits one base away, suggesting this may be a read error. The V call is TRBV30, the J call TRBJ1-2; 8 nucleotides match TRBD1. CDR3 length: 14 amino acids. With V trimmed by 5 bases and J by 2 bases, 7 bases remained unmatched. Germline CDR1 is GTSNPN and CDR2 is SVGIG (reference sequence). The CDR3 sequence: CAWARQGSNYGYTF. DNA of the CDR3: TGTGCCTGGGCCAGACAGGGGTCCAACTATGGCTACACCTTC.

Comment on this clone: An end of the junction differs from the germline gene, which may be a read error. The V and J genes are TRBV7-3 and TRBJ1-1; TRBD1 matches at 7 bases. The CDR3 has 13 residues. Germline CDR1 is SGHTA and CDR2 is FQGTGA. Here the CDR3 reads CASSGGRNTEAVF. For the CDR3, the DNA is TGTGCCAGCTCAGGGGGAAGGAACACTGAAGCAGTCTTT.

Worth noting for this clone: The junction does not match germline at one end; this may be a read error. The rearrangement uses TRBV11-1 and TRBJ2-1, with 7 bases identical to TRBD1. Per the germline V gene, CDR1 is SGHAT and CDR2 is FQDESV (reference sequence). The CDR3 totals 15 residues. The CDR3 nucleotides are TGTGGCAGCAGCCCGGGGCAGGGGGATGTGAATGAGCAGTTCTTC. It yields the protein CGSSPGQGDVNEQFF.

A note on this clone: One junction end does not reproduce the germline sequence, and a read error may be involved. The CDR3: CASSPGQGYNEQFF. The CDR3 DNA reads as TGTGCTAGCAGCCCCGGACAGGGATACAATGAGCAGTTCTTC. The chain combines TRBV7-7 with TRBJ2-1, with 8 bases aligning to TRBD1. Germline assignment: CDR1 SSHAT and CDR2 FNYEAQ (reference sequence). The CDR3 sequence is 14 residues long.

In this sample, this clone is medium-sized. The CDR3 DNA is TGTGCCAGCAGAAACTCTCGGACTAGCGGGAGCACTATTTACTTC. This translates into CASRNSRTSGSTIYF. V gene TRBV6-1 combines with J gene TRBJ2-7; TRBD2 matches at 13 bases. Per the germline V gene, CDR1 is MNHNS and CDR2 is SASEGT. V was clipped by 6 bases and J by 13 bases; unmatched bases: 15. The CDR3 has 15 amino acids.

Concerning this clone itself: A read error may explain this, as a much larger clone is one base away. The chain uses TRBV4-1 and TRBJ2-2; D possibly corresponds to TRBD2 (5 bases). The CDR3 is 15 amino acids. The V end lost 4 bases, the J end lost 8 bases, and 17 bases lay between the germline ends. Germline CDR1 is MGHRA and CDR2 is YSYEKL. Here the CDR3 reads CASSRSGRSLGELFF. CDR3 bases: TGCGCCAGCAGCCGCTCGGGGAGATCTTTGGGGGAGCTGTTTTTT.

This clone appeared many times. The chain combines TRBV20-1 with TRBJ2-1; TRBD2 matches at 10 bases. Germline assignment: CDR1 DFQATT and CDR2 SNEGSKA (reference sequence). J lost 4 bases, V lost 6 bases, and 3 bases had no gene match. The CDR3 runs 13 residues. The CDR3 sequence: CSAGAGGYNEQFF. CDR3 sequence (DNA): TGCAGTGCCGGAGCGGGAGGGTACAATGAGCAGTTCTTC.

This clone was detected many times. The rearrangement joins TRBV12-5 to TRBJ2-1; D perhaps matches TRBD1 (6 bases). Germline CDR1 reads LGHNT; CDR2 reads FRNRAP. V lost 4 bases to trimming and J lost 8 bases, with 9 bases between them. The length of the CDR3 is 12 residues. For the CDR3, the DNA is TGTGCTAGTGGTTACAGGGACCATGAGCAGTTCTTC. Its translation is CASGYRDHEQFF.

This clone is deemed medium-sized. This chain joins TRBV20-1 and TRBJ1-1, with D tentatively TRBD1 (6 bases). The CDR3 contains 15 residues. Germline V gene lookup returns CDR1 DFQATT and CDR2 SNEGSKA (reference sequence). V was clipped by 8 bases and J by 5 bases, with 24 bases between them. The CDR3 nucleotides read TGCAGTCATAACCCCACAGGGTCTCGGAGGACTGAAGCTTTCTTT. Residues: CSHNPTGSRRTEAFF.

This clone was detected many times. CDR3 amino acids: CAINDIWGGVETQYF. In DNA, the CDR3 is TGTGCCATCAACGACATATGGGGGGGAGTAGAGACCCAGTACTTC. The V gene is TRBV5-8, the J gene TRBJ2-5, with 7 nucleotides matching TRBD2. CDR1 is SGHTS and CDR2 is YDEGEE in the germline V gene. This CDR3 spans 15 amino acids. V lost 9 bases, J lost 4 bases, and 15 bases stayed unmatched. The whole variable domain, filled in from reference TRBV5-8 and TRBJ2-5, reads EAGVTQSPTHLIKTRGQQATLRCSPISGHTSVYWYQQALGLGLQFLLWYDEGEERNRGNFPPRFSGRQFPNYSSELNVNALELEDSALYLCAINDIWGGVETQYFGPGTRLLVL.

The table lists this clone with many counts. Other DNA sequences in this specimen translate into the identical CDR3. The DNA for the CDR3 is TGTGCCAGCAGCTTGGGGCGGAATGAAAAACTGTTTTTT. Its protein is CASSLGRNEKLFF. V usage is TRBV5-6 and J usage is TRBJ1-4; D is unclear. Germline CDR1 is SGHDT and CDR2 is YYEEEE. Between the trimmed V and J ends, which lost 0 bases and 5 bases, there was a span of 5 bases. The CDR3 runs to 13 residues.

The gene calls are TRBV6-1 and TRBJ2-7; possible D gene TRBD1, 6 bases. CDR3 length: 12 amino acids. Per germline, CDR1 MNHNS and CDR2 SASEGT. Trimming pared 8 bases from V and 4 bases from J, leaving 12 bases between. CDR3 in DNA: TGTGCCAGCCGGGACAAGCCATACGAGCAGTACTTC. Encoded protein: CASRDKPYEQYF.